This entry describes one T cell receptor beta chain. TCRdb reanalysed the 5' RACE reads using MiXCR and keeps one entry per CDR3 protein. Of about 340,000 distinct CDR3 sequences in the sample, around 12% were seen once. The CDR3 runs 15 residues. Germline CDR1 and CDR2: SGHRS and YFSETQ. Trimming pared 0 bases from V and 3 bases from J, leaving 13 bases between. This sample was taken from a study of T cells after yellow fever vaccination. This TCR was recovered from a man younger than 30 who received the YFV17D yellow fever vaccine. The chain links TRBV5-1 to TRBJ2-7, with D hard to call. The sample in question was CD4+ T cells sorted from PBMCs, obtained 15 days after the yellow fever booster vaccination. CDR3 sequence (DNA): TGCGCCAGCAGCTTGGCACCAGGTGGCCTCTACGAGCAGTACGTC. Amino acids: CASSLAPGGLYEQYV.